The sequence of this T cell receptor beta chain was determined in a study of blood T cell repertoires in COVID-19. Study details: Samples came from the United States, Italy and Spain, spanning acute and convalescent COVID-19. PBMCs, B-cell-depleted T cells, or T cells provided the cDNA or gDNA that made up the material.

Trimming cost V 7 bases and J 8 bases, with 14 bases left between them. The CDR3 runs 12 residues. Germline V gene sequence: CDR1 MNHEY, CDR2 SVGAGI. Original methodology: Amplification from reference gene primers served as the basis for estimated nucleated cell counts. Some clones are missing from TCRdb's copy, which holds only in-frame ones; the method was immunoSEQ multiplex PCR. The V and J calls and clone size were taken over from that table, and D and trimming were inferred from the DNA. Of more than 150,000 clones detected, roughly 80% appear once; the ten largest clones hold more than 5.5%. The chain has TRBV6-5 and TRBJ1-2; D perhaps matches TRBD1 (6 bases). The TCR sequence derives from a human donor in a cohort sampled during active COVID-19. The sequenced sample was peripheral blood. This chain's CDR3 is CASKRGSRGYTF. For the CDR3, the DNA is TGTGCCAGCAAAAGGGGGTCGAGGGGCTACACCTTC.